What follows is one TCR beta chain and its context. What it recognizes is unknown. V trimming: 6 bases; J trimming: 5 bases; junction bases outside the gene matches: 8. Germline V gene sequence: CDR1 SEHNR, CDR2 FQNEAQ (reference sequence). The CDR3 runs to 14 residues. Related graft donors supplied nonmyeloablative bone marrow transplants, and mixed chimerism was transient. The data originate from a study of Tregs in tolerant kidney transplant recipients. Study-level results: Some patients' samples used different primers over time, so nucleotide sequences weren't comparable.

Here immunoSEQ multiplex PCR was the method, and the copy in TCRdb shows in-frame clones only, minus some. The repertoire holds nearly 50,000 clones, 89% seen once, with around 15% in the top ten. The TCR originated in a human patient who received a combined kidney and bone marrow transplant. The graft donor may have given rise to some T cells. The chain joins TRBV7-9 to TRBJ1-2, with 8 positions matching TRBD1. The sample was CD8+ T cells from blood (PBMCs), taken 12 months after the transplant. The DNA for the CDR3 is TGTGCCAGCAGGCCGACAGGGGTACAGTATGGCTACACCTTC. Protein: CASRPTGVQYGYTF.